Below, one T cell receptor (beta chain) is given with its context. The junction does not match germline at one end; this may be a read error. These data originate in a study of tumor and adjacent non-tumor tissue in lung cancer. The template was RNA from unsorted bulk tissue. The CDR3 spans 14 residues. Germline CDR1 is SGHNT and CDR2 is YYREEE (reference sequence). Three rounds of nested PCR, following a modified ARM-PCR protocol, produced the TCRbeta library. TCRdb re-derived calls from the multiplex PCR reads in MiXCR, one entry per CDR3 protein. The table lists 69,000 or so distinct CDR3 sequences, 60% to 75% of them singletons.

The source is a man in his 60s with non-small cell lung cancer. The material sequenced was lung tumor tissue. V gene TRBV5-4 combines with J gene TRBJ1-5, with a weak D call TRBD1 (5 bases). The CDR3 DNA is TGTGCCAGCAGCTTGGGTCGGGGCAATGAGCCCCAGCATTTT. It encodes CASSLGRGNEPQHF.